The 7 T cell receptor beta chains listed next were all sequenced from one sample in a study of T-cell reconstitution after alpha-beta-depleted transplantation in children. Molecular barcoding with unique molecular identifiers was used for the TCRbeta library. TCRdb analysed the PCR reads with MiXCR anew, one entry per CDR3 protein. This sample has 400,000 to 550,000 distinct CDR3 sequences, with over 9.5% found just once. The sequencing here drew on PBMCs, taken before TCRalphabeta/CD19-depleted stem cell transplant. These receptors all stem from a child aged 2 to 9 with inherited bone marrow failure, due to receive a stem cell transplant.

This clonotype appeared many times. The J gene is TRBJ2-5, the V gene TRBV29-1; TRBD2 matches at 11 bases. The V gene's germline CDR1 is SQVTM and CDR2 ANQGSEA. The CDR3 consists of 13 residues. The junction had 2 bases not matched to a gene; V was cut back by 7 bases and J by 1 base. CDR3 loop: CSGGLAAQETQYF. DNA of the CDR3: TGCAGCGGGGGACTAGCGGCCCAAGAGACCCAGTACTTC.

The chain recombines TRBV30 with TRBJ2-7; TRBD1 agrees at 12 bases. The CDR3 covers 16 residues. Germline CDR1 reads GTSNPN; CDR2 reads SVGIG (reference sequence). V lost 2 bases, J lost 4 bases, and 9 bases stayed unmatched. The DNA for the CDR3 is TGTGCCTGGAGTAAAACCGGGACAGGGGGCATGTACGAGCAGTACTTC. Protein product: CAWSKTGTGGMYEQYF.

Ten or more counts support this clonotype. V gene TRBV12-3 or TRBV12-4 combines with J gene TRBJ2-7; D is perhaps TRBD2 (6 bases). CDR3 length equals 14 residues. Trimming stripped 6 bases from V and 9 bases from J, with 21 bases between. As DNA, the CDR3 is TGTGCCAGCAGCTCCCTAACTAGCACTCAGGTGCAGTACTTC. Its translation: CASSSLTSTQVQYF.

This clonotype has a handful of counts. This rearrangement joins TRBV12-3 or TRBV12-4 to TRBJ1-5, with D unclear. This CDR3 has 14 residues. V was shortened by 3 bases and J by 6 bases, with 12 bases between the two germline ends. CDR3 DNA sequence: TGTGCCAGCAGTTTGCTTGGGGTAGGTCAGCCCCAGCATTTT. It translates to CASSLLGVGQPQHF.

In its sample, this clonotype was seen many times. This chain links TRBV12-3 or TRBV12-4 with TRBJ2-7; a possible D gene is TRBD2 (6 bases). The V end lost 5 bases, the J end lost 1 base, and 12 bases lay between the germline ends. The CDR3 has 14 amino acids. CDR3 loop: CASSRNSGSYEQYF. DNA for the CDR3: TGTGCCAGCAGTCGGAATAGCGGTTCCTACGAGCAGTACTTC.

The rearrangement joins TRBV28 to TRBJ2-7; the D gene is possibly TRBD2 (5 bases). The V gene lost 4 bases and the J gene lost 7 bases, with 11 bases spanning the gap. From germline, CDR1 is MDHEN and CDR2 SYDVKM. CDR3 length: 12 residues. The CDR3 region has the DNA TGTGCCAGCAGTTCCCGGACGGGGGAGCAGTACTTC. Protein product: CASSSRTGEQYF. Based on the CDR3 plus reference TRBV28 and TRBJ2-7, the full variable domain is DVKVTQSSRYLVKRTGEKVFLECVQDMDHENMFWYRQDPGLGLRLIYFSYDVKMKEKGDIPEGYSVSREKKERFSLILESASTNQTSMYLCASSSRTGEQYFGPGTRLTVT.

This clonotype was recorded at least ten times. J is TRBJ2-1 and V is TRBV12-3 or TRBV12-4; D may be TRBD2 (5 bases). This CDR3 has 14 amino acids. V lost 4 bases, J lost 6 bases, and 13 bases lay in between. The CDR3 bases are TGTGCCAGCAGTTATACGGGATCCCCCAATGAGCAGTTCTTC. Amino acids: CASSYTGSPNEQFF.